This T cell receptor (beta chain) was identified during a study of shared clonotypes between healthy human individuals. Overall study: For every donor, three CD4 naive, three CD4 memory, two CD8 naive and one CD8 memory plates were used. Overall study results and limits: In general, naive subsets displayed greater estimated richness than memory subsets did.

Germline values: CDR1 KGHSH, CDR2 LQKENI. The CDR3 extends over 16 amino acids. V dropped 3 bases and J dropped 0 bases, with 15 bases sitting between them. Deep-level assay runs were performed. In the authors' workflow: Because ImmunoSEQ provided only junction sequences with no quality scores, the filtering differed. The data were produced by immunoSEQ multiplex PCR, yet TCRdb's version contains in-frame clones alone and is incomplete. That table gives V, J and clone size, and the DNA gave D and trimming. The sample contains approximately 2.5 million clones, more than 90% of which appear only once. Of note for this clone: Antigen unknown.

The rearrangement joins TRBV18 to TRBJ2-7, with D tentatively TRBD2 (5 bases). This clonotype was obtained from a young man in good health. The sequencing sample was made of naive CD4+ T cells sorted from blood. Subset: CD45RA+ positively selected. CDR3 region: CASSPMGVQVSYEQYF. CDR3 nucleotide sequence: TGTGCCAGCTCACCCATGGGAGTGCAGGTCTCCTACGAGCAGTACTTC.